This T cell receptor beta chain was captured in a study of T cells in women clearing cervical HPV infection. General observations from the study: Richness differences could reflect unmeasured T-cell content per sample.

The CDR3 is 17 residues long. CDR1 and CDR2 (germline): SNHLY, FYNNEI. Trimming cost V 3 bases and J 0 bases; bases outside gene matches: 8. Sequencing used immunoSEQ multiplex PCR; TCRdb keeps in-frame clones, though not all of them. The sample holds tens of thousands of clones. In the case of this clone: Antigen specificity is unknown. The missing CDR3 end, 3 residues past where the read stops, is filled in from the germline J gene.

This TCR derives from a woman between 18 and 69 years old with a cervical HPV16 infection that either progressed to CIN3+ or cleared (not recorded which). Sequenced: blood buffy coat. The chain uses TRBV2 and TRBJ2-3; 8 nucleotides agree with TRBD2. The DNA read from the CDR3 is TGTGCCAGCAGTGATGCGGCGGGGGGCCCTAGCACAGATACG. Its translation is CASSDAAGGPSTDT. The full CDR3 protein reads CASSDAAGGPSTDTQYF.